Reported below is one T cell receptor beta chain. The antigen is undetermined. These data belong to a study of T cell responses to AZD1222 COVID-19 vaccine. V was trimmed by 6 bases and J by 5 bases, leaving 19 bases between them. The CDR3 sequence is 15 residues long. Germline V CDR1 and CDR2: MGHDK, SYGVNS. Study-wide results and limits: Donors were chiefly white British, with a greater number of females, and clonal diversity was perhaps underestimated. Spike-spanning, vaccine-associated CD4 TCRs were dominant at 160-218 and 743-854. Two AZD1222 administrations were followed by greater Spike-specific TCR breadth and depth.

The protocol was immunoSEQ multiplex PCR, while the TCRdb copy is restricted to in-frame clones and leaves out a portion. The top ten hold 4.5% of the sample, which has over 95,000 clones, roughly nine tenths seen once. The receptor's source is an adult in good health. The chain has TRBV25-1 and TRBJ2-5; a weak D match, TRBD2 (6 bases). Sequencing used peripheral blood, obtained on day 0 of AZD1222 vaccination. The CDR3 region is CASRGRGGPGETQYF. CDR3 sequence (DNA): TGTGCCAGCAGAGGACGCGGAGGGCCAGGGGAGACCCAGTACTTC.